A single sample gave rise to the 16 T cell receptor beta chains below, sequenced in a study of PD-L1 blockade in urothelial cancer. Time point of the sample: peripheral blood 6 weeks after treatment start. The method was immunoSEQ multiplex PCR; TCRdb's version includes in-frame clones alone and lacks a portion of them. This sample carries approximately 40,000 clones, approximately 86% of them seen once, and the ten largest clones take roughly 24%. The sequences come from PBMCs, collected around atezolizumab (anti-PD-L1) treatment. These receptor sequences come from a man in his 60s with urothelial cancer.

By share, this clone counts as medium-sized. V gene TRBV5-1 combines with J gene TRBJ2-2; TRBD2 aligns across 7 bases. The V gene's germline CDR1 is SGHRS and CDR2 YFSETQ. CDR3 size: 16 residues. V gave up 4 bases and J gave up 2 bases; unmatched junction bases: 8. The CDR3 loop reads CASSPRTTSNTGELFF. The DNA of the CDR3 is TGCGCCAGCAGCCCCCGCACGACTAGCAACACCGGGGAGCTGTTTTTT.

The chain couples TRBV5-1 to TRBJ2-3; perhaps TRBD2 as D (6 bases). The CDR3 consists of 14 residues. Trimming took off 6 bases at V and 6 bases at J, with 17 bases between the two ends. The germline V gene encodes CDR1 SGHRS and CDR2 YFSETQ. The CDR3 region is CASIPAGNADTQYF. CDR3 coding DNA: TGCGCCAGCATCCCGGCGGGAAACGCGGATACGCAGTATTTT.

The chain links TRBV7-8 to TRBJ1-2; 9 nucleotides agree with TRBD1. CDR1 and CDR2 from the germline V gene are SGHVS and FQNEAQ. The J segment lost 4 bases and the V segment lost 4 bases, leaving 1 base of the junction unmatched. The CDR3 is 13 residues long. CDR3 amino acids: CASSSGQGYGYTF. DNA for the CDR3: TGTGCCAGCAGCTCGGGACAGGGCTATGGCTACACCTTC.

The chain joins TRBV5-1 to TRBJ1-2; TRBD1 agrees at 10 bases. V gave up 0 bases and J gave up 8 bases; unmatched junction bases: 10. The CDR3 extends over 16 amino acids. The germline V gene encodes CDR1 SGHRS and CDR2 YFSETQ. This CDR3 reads CASSLEGQGGRYGYTF. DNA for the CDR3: TGCGCCAGCAGCTTGGAAGGACAGGGGGGGAGGTACGGCTACACCTTC.

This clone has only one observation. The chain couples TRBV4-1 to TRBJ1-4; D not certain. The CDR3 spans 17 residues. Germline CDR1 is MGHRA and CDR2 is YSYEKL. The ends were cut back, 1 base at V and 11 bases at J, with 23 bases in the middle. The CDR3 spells CASSQVKAGRNVIKLFF. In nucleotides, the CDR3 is TGCGCCAGCAGCCAAGTAAAGGCGGGCCGGAACGTTATCAAACTGTTTTTT.

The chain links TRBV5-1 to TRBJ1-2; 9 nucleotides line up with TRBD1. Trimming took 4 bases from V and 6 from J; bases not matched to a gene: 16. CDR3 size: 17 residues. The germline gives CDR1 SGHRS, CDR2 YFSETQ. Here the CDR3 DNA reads TGCGCCAGCAGCGGTGTAGGGACAGGGTTGAGTAGGGATGGCTACACCTTC. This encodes CASSGVGTGLSRDGYTF.

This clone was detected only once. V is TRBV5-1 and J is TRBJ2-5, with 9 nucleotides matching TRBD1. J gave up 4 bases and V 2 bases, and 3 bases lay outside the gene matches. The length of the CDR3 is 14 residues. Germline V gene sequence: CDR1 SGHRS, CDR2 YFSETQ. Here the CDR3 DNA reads TGCGCCAGCAGCTTACAGGGGGCACGAGAGACCCAGTACTTC. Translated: CASSLQGARETQYF.

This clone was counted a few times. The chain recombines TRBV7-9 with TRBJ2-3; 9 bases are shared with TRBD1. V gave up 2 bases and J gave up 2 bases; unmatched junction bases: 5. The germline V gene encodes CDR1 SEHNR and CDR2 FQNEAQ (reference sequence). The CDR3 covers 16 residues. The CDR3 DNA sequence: TGTGCCAGCAGCTTATACAGGGGGCGCTTCACAGATACGCAGTATTTT. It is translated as CASSLYRGRFTDTQYF.

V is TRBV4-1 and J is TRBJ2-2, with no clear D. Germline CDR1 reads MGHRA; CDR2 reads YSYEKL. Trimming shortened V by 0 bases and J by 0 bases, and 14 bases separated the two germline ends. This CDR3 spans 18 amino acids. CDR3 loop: CASSQEAPAATNTGELFF. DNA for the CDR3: TGCGCCAGCAGCCAAGAAGCCCCCGCGGCTACGAACACCGGGGAGCTGTTTTTT.

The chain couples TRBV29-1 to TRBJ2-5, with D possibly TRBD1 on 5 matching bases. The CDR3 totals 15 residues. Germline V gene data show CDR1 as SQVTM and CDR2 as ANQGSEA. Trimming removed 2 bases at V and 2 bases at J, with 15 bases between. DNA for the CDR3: TGCAGCGTTGAAAGGCAAGAGACAGCACAAGAGACCCAGTACTTC. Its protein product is CSVERQETAQETQYF.

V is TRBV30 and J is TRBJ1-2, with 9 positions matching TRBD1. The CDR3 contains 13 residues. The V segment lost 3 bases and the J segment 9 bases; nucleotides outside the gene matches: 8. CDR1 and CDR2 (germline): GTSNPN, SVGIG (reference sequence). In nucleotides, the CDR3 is TGTGCCTGGAGCTCCGGGACAGGGAATCGCTACACCTTC. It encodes CAWSSGTGNRYTF. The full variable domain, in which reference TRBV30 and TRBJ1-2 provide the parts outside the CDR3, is SQTIHQWPATLVQPVGSPLSLECTVEGTSNPNLYWYRQAAGRGLQLLFYSVGIGQISSEVPQNLSASRPQDRQFILSSKKLLLSDSGFYLCAWSSGTGNRYTFGSGTRLTVV.

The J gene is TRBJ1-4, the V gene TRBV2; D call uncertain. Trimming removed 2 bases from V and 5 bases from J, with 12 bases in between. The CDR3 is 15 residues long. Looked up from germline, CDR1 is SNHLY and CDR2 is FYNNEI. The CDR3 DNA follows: TGTGCCAGCAGTGAATCCACGACAAGAAATGAAAAACTGTTTTTT. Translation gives CASSESTTRNEKLFF. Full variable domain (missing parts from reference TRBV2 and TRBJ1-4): EPEVTQTPSHQVTQMGQEVILRCVPISNHLYFYWYRQILGQKVEFLVSFYNNEISEKSEIFDDQFSVERPDGSNFTLKIRSTKLEDSAMYFCASSESTTRNEKLFFGSGTQLSVL.

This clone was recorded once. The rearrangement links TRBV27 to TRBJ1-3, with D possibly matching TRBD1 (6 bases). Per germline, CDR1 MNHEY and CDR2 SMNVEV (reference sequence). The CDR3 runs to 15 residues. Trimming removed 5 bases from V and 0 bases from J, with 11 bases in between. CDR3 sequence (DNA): TGTGCCAGCAGTCTAGAAGGGGGCTCTGGAAACACCATATATTTT. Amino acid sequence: CASSLEGGSGNTIYF.

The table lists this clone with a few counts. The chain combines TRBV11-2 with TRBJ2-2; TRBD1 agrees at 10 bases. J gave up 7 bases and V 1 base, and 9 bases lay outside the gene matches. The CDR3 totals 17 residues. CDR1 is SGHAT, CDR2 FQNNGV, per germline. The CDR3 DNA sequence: TGTGCCAGCAGCTTAGGCCGGGACAGGGGAAGTATCGGGGAGCTGTTTTTT. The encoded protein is CASSLGRDRGSIGELFF.

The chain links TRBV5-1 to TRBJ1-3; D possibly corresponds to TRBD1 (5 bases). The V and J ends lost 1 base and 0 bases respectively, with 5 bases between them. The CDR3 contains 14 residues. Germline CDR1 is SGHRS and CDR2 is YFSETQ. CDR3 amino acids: CASSLTGSGNTIYF. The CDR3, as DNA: TGCGCCAGCAGCTTGACAGGCTCTGGAAACACCATATATTTT.

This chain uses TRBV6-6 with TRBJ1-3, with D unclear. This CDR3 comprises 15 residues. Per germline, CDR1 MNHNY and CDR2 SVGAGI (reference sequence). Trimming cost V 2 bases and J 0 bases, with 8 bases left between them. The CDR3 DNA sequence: TGTGCCAGCAGTTACGGCCAGGTCTCTGGAAACACCATATATTTT. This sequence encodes CASSYGQVSGNTIYF.